The source of this T cell receptor (beta chain) is a study of blood T cell repertoires in COVID-19. Clones were read by immunoSEQ multiplex PCR, and TCRdb kept only the in-frame ones, dropping some. Found here are 200,000 to 250,000 clones, approximately 84% of them singletons; the top ten hold 1.9%. CDR3 length: 16 residues. J lost 2 bases, V lost 9 bases, and 12 bases had no gene match. Germline assignment: CDR1 LNHDA and CDR2 SQIVND (reference sequence). Input material: peripheral blood. The receptor was isolated from a woman older than 75 with acute or convalescent COVID-19. V and J are TRBV19 and TRBJ2-2; TRBD1 aligns across 7 bases. For the CDR3, the DNA is TGTGCCAGCAGGGGCCGATACAGGGGAAACACCGGGGAGCTGTTTTTT. This gives the protein CASRGRYRGNTGELFF.